A single TCR beta chain is shown here with its context. This entry comes from a study of T cell changes during pregnancy in multiple sclerosis. The CDR3 extends over 15 amino acids. The trim removed 0 bases at V and 3 bases at J, leaving 3 bases unmatched. CDR1 SGHNT and CDR2 YENEEA come from the germline V gene. TCRdb's table, derived via immunoSEQ multiplex PCR, lists solely in-frame clones and lacks some. The top ten hold around 8% of the sample, which has around 46,000 clones, roughly nine tenths seen once. The source of this sequence is a female donor with multiple sclerosis, enrolled in a pregnancy study. The chain employs TRBV11-3 and TRBJ2-3; 7 nucleotides match TRBD2. This specimen consisted of CD8+ T cells from peripheral blood mononuclear cells, obtained in the second trimester of pregnancy. The CDR3 loop is CASSLDGRGTDTQYF. The CDR3 DNA reads as TGTGCCAGCAGCTTAGATGGGAGGGGAACAGATACGCAGTATTTT.